The text below deals with one T cell receptor beta chain. The antigen remains undetermined. This entry belongs to a study of cytomegalovirus exposure and HLA in healthy donors. Study-wide results and caveats: Some public TCRs appeared in many individuals, while most sequences were rare. A link between a missense DCLRE1C variant and TCR beta V- and J-gene trimming emerged from a later analysis.

The primer mix had 60 Vbeta and 13 Jbeta primers. The protocol was immunoSEQ multiplex PCR, while the TCRdb copy is restricted to in-frame clones and leaves out a portion. The sample carries hundreds of thousands of clones, 76% recorded once. The CDR3 totals 13 residues. Trimming shortened V by 4 bases and J by 4 bases, and 11 bases separated the two germline ends. Germline V gene lookup returns CDR1 SGHTA and CDR2 FQGTGA. The donors, nominally healthy at sampling, likely had unrecorded immune exposures. Sequencing was done on a sample of PBMCs. This TCR came from a man between 18 and 29 years old in good health and CMV-seronegative. The chain uses TRBV7-3 and TRBJ2-7; D perhaps matches TRBD1 (6 bases). The DNA of the CDR3 is TGTGCCAGCAGCTCCGGACAGTTTTACGAGCAGTACTTC. Its translation is CASSSGQFYEQYF.